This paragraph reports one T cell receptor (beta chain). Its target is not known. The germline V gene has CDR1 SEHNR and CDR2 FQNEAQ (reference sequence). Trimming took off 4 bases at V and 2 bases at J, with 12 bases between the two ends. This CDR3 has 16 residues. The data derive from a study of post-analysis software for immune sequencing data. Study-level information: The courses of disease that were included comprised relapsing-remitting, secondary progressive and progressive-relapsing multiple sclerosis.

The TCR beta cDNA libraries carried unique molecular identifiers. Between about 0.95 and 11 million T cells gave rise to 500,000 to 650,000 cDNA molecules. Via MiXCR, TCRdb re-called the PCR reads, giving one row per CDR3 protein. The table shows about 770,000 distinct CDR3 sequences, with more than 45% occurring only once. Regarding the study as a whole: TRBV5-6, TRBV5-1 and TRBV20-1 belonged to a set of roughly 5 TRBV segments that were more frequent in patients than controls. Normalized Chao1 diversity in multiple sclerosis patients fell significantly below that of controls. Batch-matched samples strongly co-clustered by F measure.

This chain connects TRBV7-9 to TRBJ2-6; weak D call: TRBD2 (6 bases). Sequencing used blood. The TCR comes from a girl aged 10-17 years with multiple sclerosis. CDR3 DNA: TGTGCCAGCAGCTGGTCGGGAGTCCCTGGGGCCAACGTCCTGACTTTC. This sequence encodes CASSWSGVPGANVLTF.